The rows below give T cell receptor beta chains drawn from one sample of a study of blood T cell repertoires in COVID-19. Here immunoSEQ multiplex PCR was the method, and the copy in TCRdb shows in-frame clones only, minus some. The repertoire has almost 250,000 clones, about 89% of them found once; the top ten carry roughly 1.6%. Sequencing used peripheral blood. Receptors were obtained from a woman aged 55-69 years who had recovered from COVID-19. CDR3s include the opening cysteine and the closing phenylalanine or tryptophan. The D gene is left open where the match is weak. Clone size is stated in some rows and not others, as once, few, many or a class when expanded.

CDR3: CASSRFEEVPGELFF
DNA: TGCGCCAGCAGCCGTTTTGAGGAGGTTCCCGGGGAGCTGTTTTTT
V: TRBV4-1
J: TRBJ2-2
size: -
D: -

CDR3: CASSILDRFYEQYF
DNA: TGTGCCAGTAGTATTCTGGACAGGTTCTACGAGCAGTACTTC
V: TRBV19
J: TRBJ2-7
size: -
D: TRBD1

CDR3: CASSQGLAGQLSGNTIYF
DNA: TGTGCCAGCAGCCAAGGGCTGGCAGGTCAGCTCTCTGGAAACACCATATATTTT
V: TRBV3-1/TRBV3-2
J: TRBJ1-3
size: once
D: -

CDR3: CASSLCVGTGVCQPQHF
DNA: TGTGCCAGCAGTTTATGCGTTGGGACAGGGGTTTGTCAGCCCCAGCATTTT
V: TRBV28
J: TRBJ1-5
size: -
D: TRBD1

CDR3: CASSSGAGKGRYGYTF
DNA: TGCGCCAGCAGCTCGGGAGCGGGAAAGGGTCGCTATGGCTACACCTTC
V: TRBV5-1
J: TRBJ1-2
size: -
D: -

CDR3: CASSLPHEQFF
DNA: TGTGCCAGCAGCCTACCACATGAGCAGTTCTTC
V: TRBV28
J: TRBJ2-1
size: -
D: -

CDR3: CASSISPGQPYNEQFF
DNA: TGTGCCAGTAGTATATCTCCGGGACAACCCTACAATGAGCAGTTCTTC
V: TRBV19
J: TRBJ2-1
size: -
D: -

CDR3: CASRRTGGPTGNTIYF
DNA: TGTGCCAGCAGGAGGACAGGGGGCCCAACTGGAAACACCATATATTTT
V: TRBV2
J: TRBJ1-3
size: -
D: TRBD1

CDR3: CASSLRRDRATFYEQYF
DNA: TGCGCCAGCAGCCTTCGAAGGGACAGGGCTACCTTCTACGAGCAGTACTTC
V: TRBV5-1
J: TRBJ2-7
size: -
D: TRBD1

CDR3: CASSLYVTASTDTQYF
DNA: TGTGCCAGCAGCTTGTATGTGACAGCTAGCACAGATACGCAGTATTTT
V: TRBV5-6
J: TRBJ2-3
size: once
D: -

CDR3: CASKSQGSGYTF
DNA: TGTGCCAGCAAATCACAGGGCTCTGGCTACACCTTC
V: TRBV6-5
J: TRBJ1-2
size: -
D: -

CDR3: CASSPSTGGPRYNEQFF
DNA: TGCGCCAGCAGCCCCTCGACAGGGGGCCCCAGGTACAATGAGCAGTTCTTC
V: TRBV5-1
J: TRBJ2-1
size: -
D: TRBD1

CDR3: CASSSPGGPNQPQHF
DNA: TGTGCCAGCTCCTCCCCGGGGGGGCCCAATCAGCCCCAGCATTTT
V: TRBV28
J: TRBJ1-5
size: -
D: -

CDR3: CASIGTGFFTEAFF
DNA: TGTGCCAGCATAGGTACAGGGTTTTTCACTGAAGCTTTCTTT
V: TRBV27
J: TRBJ1-1
size: -
D: -

CDR3: CASTPGTDLRGYTF
DNA: TGTGCCAGCACCCCCGGGACAGACCTGCGAGGCTACACCTTC
V: TRBV7-2
J: TRBJ1-2
size: -
D: TRBD1

CDR3: CASSLNKGREQYF
DNA: TGTGCCAGCAGCTTAAATAAGGGGAGGGAGCAGTACTTC
V: TRBV7-3
J: TRBJ2-7
size: few
D: -

CDR3: CASSRAGGRYEQYF
DNA: TGCGCCAGCAGTCGCGCAGGGGGGAGGTACGAGCAGTACTTC
V: TRBV5-1
J: TRBJ2-7
size: many
D: -

CDR3: CASSSRLTPEQFF
DNA: TGTGCCAGCAGCTCCCGACTCACGCCTGAGCAGTTCTTC
V: TRBV11-3
J: TRBJ2-1
size: -
D: -

CDR3: CASSHPPFVAGYTF
DNA: TGTGCCAGCAGTCACCCGCCGTTCGTGGCTGGCTACACCTTC
V: TRBV6-2/TRBV6-3
J: TRBJ1-2
size: -
D: -

CDR3: CASSPRGAENTEAFF
DNA: TGTGCCAGCTCACCACGAGGAGCTGAGAACACTGAAGCTTTCTTT
V: TRBV18
J: TRBJ1-1
size: -
D: -

CDR3: CASSPGLAGNTGELFF
DNA: TGTGCCAGTAGTCCGGGACTAGCGGGGAACACCGGGGAGCTGTTTTTT
V: TRBV19
J: TRBJ2-2
size: -
D: TRBD2

CDR3: CASSLNGLRGVDSPLHF
DNA: TGTGCCAGCAGCCTTAACGGCCTACGAGGTGTAGATTCACCCCTCCACTTT
V: TRBV5-5
J: TRBJ1-6
size: -
D: -

CDR3: CASSLIQGAIDYTF
DNA: TGTGCCAGCAGTTTGATACAGGGGGCGATTGACTACACCTTC
V: TRBV28
J: TRBJ1-2
size: once
D: TRBD1

CDR3: CASSIQGAGPDTQYF
DNA: TGTGCCAGTAGTATCCAGGGGGCTGGCCCAGATACGCAGTATTTT
V: TRBV19
J: TRBJ2-3
size: -
D: TRBD1

CDR3: CSASGRGGSVQYF
DNA: TGCAGTGCTAGTGGTCGGGGAGGTAGCGTGCAGTACTTC
V: TRBV20-1
J: TRBJ2-7
size: -
D: -

CDR3: CASSRTGSGNTIYF
DNA: TGTGCTAGCAGCCGGACAGGGTCGGGAAACACCATATATTTT
V: TRBV7-7
J: TRBJ1-3
size: -
D: TRBD1

CDR3: CASSQGIAGGSYNEQFF
DNA: TGTGCCAGCAGCCAAGGGATAGCGGGGGGTTCCTACAATGAGCAGTTCTTC
V: TRBV14
J: TRBJ2-1
size: -
D: TRBD2

CDR3: CARSLGEWSRANYGYTF
DNA: TGTGCCAGAAGCTTGGGGGAATGGAGCAGGGCTAACTATGGCTACACCTTC
V: TRBV5-3
J: TRBJ1-2
size: -
D: -

CDR3: CASSLAVGSDTQYF
DNA: TGCGCCAGCAGCTTGGCCGTCGGTTCGGATACGCAGTATTTT
V: TRBV5-1
J: TRBJ2-3
size: -
D: -

CDR3: CASSLAYEIDRAYEQYF
DNA: TGTGCCAGCAGCTTAGCTTATGAGATTGACAGAGCCTACGAGCAGTACTTC
V: TRBV7-2
J: TRBJ2-7
size: -
D: -

CDR3: CASSLVDEQFF
DNA: TGTGCCAGCAGCTTGGTAGATGAGCAGTTCTTC
V: TRBV5-4
J: TRBJ2-1
size: -
D: -

CDR3: CASSPKDRAGRGKLFF
DNA: TGTGCCAGCAGCCCCAAAGACCGGGCCGGGAGAGGAAAACTGTTTTTT
V: TRBV9
J: TRBJ1-4
size: -
D: -

CDR3: CASSQDGGPQETQYF
DNA: TGTGCCAGCAGCCAAGATGGGGGCCCCCAAGAGACCCAGTACTTC
V: TRBV4-2
J: TRBJ2-5
size: -
D: -

CDR3: CASSLQPRGVSEQYF
DNA: TGTGCCAGCAGCTTACAGCCCAGGGGGGTTTCCGAGCAGTACTTC
V: TRBV13
J: TRBJ2-7
size: -
D: -

CDR3: CASSYSAGQPYEQYF
DNA: TGTGCCAGCAGTTACTCCGCAGGACAACCCTACGAGCAGTACTTC
V: TRBV6-5
J: TRBJ2-7
size: -
D: -

CDR3: CASSYSGPLDTQYF
DNA: TGTGCCAGCAGTTACTCGGGGCCCCTAGATACGCAGTATTTT
V: TRBV6-6
J: TRBJ2-3
size: -
D: -

CDR3: CASTPPGRIENIQYF
DNA: TGTGCCAGCACCCCCCCCGGCAGGATCGAAAACATTCAGTACTTC
V: TRBV28
J: TRBJ2-4
size: -
D: -